This T cell receptor beta chain stems from a study of OX40 agonist ivuxolimab in advanced cancers. The overall study: Patients' therapy was ivuxolimab, an antibody that acts as an agonist of OX40 (CD134).

The CDR3 is made up of 16 amino acids. From germline, CDR1 is SNHLY and CDR2 FYNNEI. Trimming took 3 bases from V and 6 from J; bases not matched to a gene: 9. The method was immunoSEQ multiplex PCR; TCRdb's version includes in-frame clones alone and lacks a portion of them. The sample lists about 82,000 clones; over 80% were seen once. Systemic immunosuppression or autoimmune disease history was grounds to exclude patients. To note about this clone: Its antigen is not identified.

General study findings and limits: Clones of CD4+ and CD8+ blood T cells grew by week 6 at doses of 0.1 to 3.0 mg/kg.

This receptor was obtained from an adult with an advanced solid tumor such as melanoma, head and neck, liver or kidney cancer. This material consisted of CD4+ or CD8+ T cells sorted from blood, taken in a trial of the OX40 agonist ivuxolimab. The chain combines TRBV2 with TRBJ2-3; 10 nucleotides agree with TRBD1. CDR3 in amino acids: CASSDPWDRGLDTQYF. The CDR3 coding sequence is TGTGCCAGCAGTGACCCCTGGGACAGGGGTTTGGATACGCAGTATTTT.